This entry lists 30 T cell receptor beta chains sequenced from one sample in a study of CD8 T cells in Susac syndrome. Random hexamers primed reverse transcription of about 0.45 to 1 ug RNA. TCRdb independently ran MiXCR on the immunoSEQ multiplex PCR reads; one entry per CDR3 protein. The table lists about 210,000 distinct CDR3 sequences, 95% of them singletons. The specimen sequenced was CD4+ T cells from PBMCs. The receptor source for this set is a human donor with multiple sclerosis.

This chain links TRBV4-2 with TRBJ2-5, with 9 bases identical to TRBD2. The V gene's germline CDR1 is LGHNA and CDR2 YNFKEQ. The CDR3 contains 15 residues. V trimming: 1 base; J trimming: 5 bases; junction bases outside the gene matches: 5. The DNA for the CDR3 is TGTGCCAGCAGCCAAGGTAGCGGGGGCCGGGAGACCCAGTACTTC. It specifies CASSQGSGGRETQYF.

The chain joins TRBV9 to TRBJ1-1; D is unresolved. Germline CDR1 is SGDLS and CDR2 is YYNGEE. Trimming shortened V by 2 bases and J by 1 base, and 6 bases separated the two germline ends. The CDR3 consists of 13 residues. CDR3 sequence: CASSVSRNTEAFF. CDR3 bases: TGTGCCAGCAGCGTTTCGAGGAACACTGAAGCTTTCTTT.

The chain is built from TRBV7-9 and TRBJ2-2; no clear D. The CDR3 extends over 14 amino acids. V was cut by 4 bases and J by 5 bases, with 11 bases left in between. Germline V CDR1 and CDR2: SEHNR, FQNEAQ (reference sequence). The CDR3 DNA sequence: TGTGCCAGCAGCTCGGCGGCAGGTACCGGGGAGCTGTTTTTT. This codes for CASSSAAGTGELFF.

The V call is TRBV7-3, the J call TRBJ2-1, with D perhaps TRBD2 (6 bases). CDR1 SGHTA and CDR2 FQGTGA come from the germline V gene. Trimming cost V 4 bases and J 14 bases, with 18 bases left between them. The CDR3 length is 13 residues. Here the CDR3 reads CASSYGLGGQEFF. In DNA, the CDR3 is TGTGCCAGCAGCTACGGACTGGGGGGTCAGGAGTTCTTC.

J is TRBJ2-5 and V is TRBV5-6; D is possibly TRBD1 (5 bases). CDR3 length: 14 residues. V was clipped by 4 bases and J by 6 bases, with 16 bases between them. CDR1 is SGHDT and CDR2 is YYEEEE in the germline V gene. The CDR3 loop reads CASSPQQVPQTQYF. CDR3 bases: TGTGCCAGCAGCCCTCAACAGGTTCCCCAGACCCAGTACTTC.

The chain joins TRBV30 to TRBJ1-5; no definite D call. V was clipped by 5 bases and J by 4 bases, with 15 bases between them. The length of the CDR3 is 14 residues. Germline-derived CDR1 and CDR2 are GTSNPN and SVGIG (reference sequence). CDR3: CAWGVGTENQPQHF. Here the CDR3 DNA reads TGTGCCTGGGGGGTAGGAACGGAGAATCAGCCCCAGCATTTT.

The rearrangement links TRBV7-2 to TRBJ2-2, with D maybe TRBD1 (5 bases). The CDR3 totals 17 residues. Trimming pared 1 base from V and 0 bases from J, leaving 12 bases between. Germline loops: CDR1 SGHTA, CDR2 FQGNSA. CDR3 loop: CASSLGKTAANTGELFF. The CDR3 DNA sequence: TGTGCCAGCAGCTTAGGAAAGACAGCTGCGAACACCGGGGAGCTGTTTTTT.

The table lists this clonotype with a count of one. The chain has TRBV20-1 and TRBJ2-5; 8 nucleotides line up with TRBD1. V trimming: 4 bases; J trimming: 2 bases; junction bases outside the gene matches: 9. Per the germline V gene, CDR1 is DFQATT and CDR2 is SNEGSKA (reference sequence). The CDR3 has 15 residues. The CDR3 region is CSATFGQGHQETQYF. The CDR3 nucleotides read TGCAGTGCTACCTTCGGACAGGGACATCAAGAGACCCAGTACTTC.

The genes are TRBV28 and TRBJ2-7, with D uncertain. Germline loops: CDR1 MDHEN, CDR2 SYDVKM. The V end lost 7 bases, the J end lost 1 base, and 8 bases lay between the germline ends. There are 12 residues in the CDR3. Here the CDR3 DNA reads TGTGCCAGCACGCAGAATTCCTACGAGCAGTACTTC. As protein: CASTQNSYEQYF.

CDR3 sequence reads: CSVERAYTDTQYF. The DNA of the CDR3 is TGCAGCGTTGAACGTGCGTACACAGATACGCAGTATTTT. The gene calls are TRBV29-1 and TRBJ2-3, with D hard to call. Trimming removed 2 bases at V and 2 bases at J, with 8 bases between. This CDR3 comprises 13 residues. In germline, CDR1 is SQVTM, CDR2 ANQGSEA.

This sequence joins TRBV19 and TRBJ1-1; perhaps TRBD1 as D (5 bases). The germline V and J ends were trimmed by 7 bases and 5 bases, with 17 bases remaining between them. CDR1 and CDR2 from the germline V gene are LNHDA and SQIVND (reference sequence). The CDR3 contains 14 residues. The CDR3 is CASNKNQGSTEAFF. The CDR3 DNA reads TGTGCCAGTAACAAGAATCAGGGATCGACTGAAGCTTTCTTT.

The V gene is TRBV3-1, the J gene TRBJ2-1, with D perhaps being TRBD1 or TRBD2 (5 bases each). Trimming pared 1 base from V and 12 bases from J, leaving 13 bases between. The CDR3 covers 13 residues. CDR1 is LGHDT, CDR2 YNNKEL, per germline (reference sequence). The CDR3 here is CASSQGQRTTQFF. The CDR3 bases are TGTGCCAGCAGCCAAGGTCAGCGGACAACGCAGTTCTTC.

The chain links TRBV6-1 to TRBJ1-5; a weak D match, TRBD1 (5 bases). CDR1 MNHNS and CDR2 SASEGT come from the germline V gene. The CDR3 length is 13 residues. Between the trimmed V and J ends, which lost 7 bases and 3 bases, there was a span of 10 bases. CDR3: CASTRAFNQPQHF. The DNA for the CDR3 is TGTGCCAGCACCAGGGCTTTCAATCAGCCCCAGCATTTT.

The chain recombines TRBV3-1 with TRBJ1-2; the D gene is possibly TRBD1 (5 bases). Trimming shortened V by 4 bases and J by 4 bases, and 16 bases separated the two germline ends. The germline gives CDR1 LGHDT, CDR2 YNNKEL (reference sequence). The CDR3 runs 15 residues. The CDR3 loop is CASSRGPSGGYGYTF. In DNA, the CDR3 is TGTGCCAGCAGCCGTGGACCCAGCGGGGGCTATGGCTACACCTTC.

The chain has TRBV5-4 and TRBJ2-1, with 10 bases identical to TRBD1. V lost 3 bases, J lost 9 bases, and 12 bases stayed unmatched. Germline CDR1 SGHNT, CDR2 YYREEE (reference sequence). The length of the CDR3 is 16 residues. The DNA for the CDR3 is TGTGCCAGCAGCTCAAACACCGGGACAGGGGCGAGTGAGCAGTTCTTC. Protein sequence: CASSSNTGTGASEQFF.

The J gene is TRBJ1-2, the V gene TRBV6-6, with D perhaps TRBD1 (6 bases). This CDR3 spans 14 amino acids. Germline V gives CDR1 MNHNY, CDR2 SVGAGI (reference sequence). The ends were cut back, 6 bases at V and 4 bases at J, with 15 bases in the middle. CDR3 sequence (DNA): TGTGCCAGCAGCAGACAGGCGGACTCCTATGGCTACACCTTC. Protein: CASSRQADSYGYTF.

This sequence joins TRBV29-1 and TRBJ2-5, with D tentatively TRBD2 (5 bases). CDR1 is SQVTM, CDR2 ANQGSEA, per germline. The ends were cut back, 6 bases at V and 4 bases at J, with 18 bases in the middle. The CDR3 contains 14 residues. The CDR3 loop reads CSVLILVAGETQYF. CDR3 bases: TGCAGCGTACTCATCCTGGTGGCGGGAGAGACCCAGTACTTC. Full variable domain (outside the CDR3, taken from reference TRBV29-1 and TRBJ2-5): SAVISQKPSRDICQRGTSLTIQCQVDSQVTMMFWYRQQPGQSLTLIATANQGSEATYESGFVIDKFPISRPNLTFSTLTVSNMSPEDSSIYLCSVLILVAGETQYFGPGTRLLVL.

The chain links TRBV25-1 to TRBJ2-7; 9 positions match TRBD2. Trimming removed 1 base from V and 2 bases from J; junction bases left unmatched: 3. Looked up from germline, CDR1 is MGHDK and CDR2 is SYGVNS. The CDR3 length is 15 residues. The CDR3 DNA reads as TGTGCCAGCAGTGAATTTAGCGGGAGAACCTACGAGCAGTACTTC. Translated: CASSEFSGRTYEQYF.

This chain uses TRBV20-1 with TRBJ2-1; D is possibly TRBD1 (6 bases). The ends were cut back, 0 bases at V and 8 bases at J, with 14 bases in the middle. This CDR3 has 14 amino acids. Germline CDR1 and CDR2: DFQATT and SNEGSKA (reference sequence). The CDR3 DNA follows: TGCAGTGCTAGAGACCCAGGGGTTGGGGATGAGCAGTTCTTC. Translating it yields CSARDPGVGDEQFF.

This chain uses TRBV11-3 with TRBJ2-7; D remains ambiguous. The CDR3 is 13 amino acids. V was trimmed by 3 bases and J by 3 bases, leaving 9 bases between them. The germline gives CDR1 SGHNT, CDR2 YENEEA. The CDR3 DNA reads as TGTGCCAGCAGCTTTGGCCTACTCTACGAGCAGTACTTC. Encoded protein: CASSFGLLYEQYF.

This chain uses TRBV3-1 with TRBJ1-5; tentative D call: TRBD1 (6 bases). Deletions cut 11 bases from V and 0 bases from J, with 14 bases between. CDR3 length equals 14 residues. Germline V gene lookup returns CDR1 LGHDT and CDR2 YNNKEL (reference sequence). CDR3 residues: CAASRGNSNQPQHF. CDR3 DNA sequence: TGTGCCGCAAGCAGGGGAAATAGCAATCAGCCCCAGCATTTT.

V usage is TRBV10-3 and J usage is TRBJ2-5, with 11 bases that match TRBD1. V shed 6 bases and J 10 bases; nucleotides not matched to a gene: 7. CDR1 is ENHRY, CDR2 SYGVKD, per germline. The CDR3 covers 13 residues. This CDR3 reads CAIRDRGLSGQYF. In DNA form, the CDR3 reads TGTGCCATCAGGGACAGGGGGCTCTCTGGCCAGTACTTC.

As regards this clonotype: Sequence at one end of the junction differs from germline and may be a read error. This chain uses TRBV9 with TRBJ2-3; 9 bases fit TRBD2. The germline CDR1 and CDR2 sequences are SGDLS and YYNGEE. The CDR3 spans 15 residues. For the CDR3, the DNA is TGTGCCAGCAGCTCTCCCGGGACTAGCACCGATACGCAGTATTTT. Its translation is CASSSPGTSTDTQYF.

The chain carries TRBV29-1 and TRBJ1-5; D is uncertain. V shed 4 bases and J shed 0 bases, with 10 bases lying between them. The CDR3 is made up of 14 amino acids. CDR1 and CDR2 (germline): SQVTM, ANQGSEA. This CDR3 is CSVATSNSNQPQHF. The CDR3 DNA reads as TGCAGCGTTGCGACAAGTAATAGCAATCAGCCCCAGCATTTT.

The rearrangement joins TRBV25-1 to TRBJ2-7; 9 positions match TRBD1. J gave up 4 bases and V 8 bases, and 6 bases lay outside the gene matches. Germline CDR1 and CDR2: MGHDK and SYGVNS. The CDR3 is 13 amino acids. The CDR3 is CASQQGARYEQYF. CDR3 DNA sequence: TGTGCCAGCCAACAGGGGGCTCGGTACGAGCAGTACTTC.

The chain links TRBV20-1 to TRBJ2-3; no clear D. Deletions cut 7 bases from V and 4 bases from J, with 6 bases between. This CDR3 is 10 amino acids long. CDR1 and CDR2 (germline): DFQATT, SNEGSKA (reference sequence). CDR3 residues: CSGVADTQYF. In DNA form, the CDR3 reads TGCAGTGGAGTTGCAGATACGCAGTATTTT.

As DNA, the CDR3 is TGTGCCAGTCCCGGGACTAGCGGGAGAGCGGGGAATGAGCAGTTCTTC. It yields the protein CASPGTSGRAGNEQFF. The rearrangement links TRBV5-4 to TRBJ2-1; 14 bases align to TRBD2. The CDR3 is 16 amino acids. Germline CDR1 SGHNT, CDR2 YYREEE (reference sequence). V was clipped by 8 bases and J by 7 bases; unmatched bases: 11.

The rearrangement joins TRBV30 to TRBJ1-2; weak D call: TRBD1 (5 bases). Germline CDR1 reads GTSNPN; CDR2 reads SVGIG (reference sequence). The CDR3 runs 12 residues. V was clipped by 2 bases and J by 8 bases, with 12 bases between them. CDR3 protein: CAWSPGGTGYTF. CDR3 nucleotide sequence: TGTGCCTGGAGTCCCGGGGGAACGGGCTACACCTTC.

The chain recombines TRBV20-1 with TRBJ1-2; no firm D call. V was cut by 3 bases and J by 0 bases, with 11 bases left in between. CDR1 is DFQATT and CDR2 is SNEGSKA in the germline V gene (reference sequence). The CDR3 runs 14 residues. The DNA of the CDR3 is TGCAGTGCTAGGGTGGTCGTGACTAACTATGGCTACACCTTC. Encoded protein: CSARVVVTNYGYTF.

The chain is built from TRBV5-1 and TRBJ2-1; D is unclear. Germline assignment: CDR1 SGHRS and CDR2 YFSETQ. The CDR3 sequence is 13 residues long. Trimming left V 0 bases short and J 9 bases short, with 10 bases between. The CDR3 loop reads CASSLVVGTEQFF. The CDR3, as DNA: TGCGCCAGCAGCTTGGTTGTGGGTACTGAGCAGTTCTTC.